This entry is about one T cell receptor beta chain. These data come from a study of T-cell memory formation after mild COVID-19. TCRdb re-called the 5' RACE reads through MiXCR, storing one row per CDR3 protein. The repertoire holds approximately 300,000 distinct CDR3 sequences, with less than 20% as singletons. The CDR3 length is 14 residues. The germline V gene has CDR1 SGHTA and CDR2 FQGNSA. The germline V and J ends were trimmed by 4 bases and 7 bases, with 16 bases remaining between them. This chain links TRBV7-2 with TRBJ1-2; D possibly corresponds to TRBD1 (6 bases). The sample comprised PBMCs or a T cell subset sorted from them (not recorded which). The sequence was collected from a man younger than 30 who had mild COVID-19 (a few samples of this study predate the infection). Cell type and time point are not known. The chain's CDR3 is CASSSKNRALGYTF. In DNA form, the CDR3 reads TGTGCCAGCAGCTCTAAGAACAGGGCTCTTGGCTACACCTTC.